Listed below are T cell receptor beta chains from one sample, sequenced in a study of shared clonotypes between healthy human individuals. The method was immunoSEQ multiplex PCR; TCRdb's version includes in-frame clones alone and lacks a portion of them. The table shows roughly 810,000 clones, with approximately 97% occurring only once. Sequenced: naive CD8+ T cells sorted from blood. The source of these receptors is a man aged 30 to 39 in good health. The CDR3 runs from the conserved cysteine through the conserved F or W. A D gene is named only where the DNA matches it firmly. Clone size is shown for a subset of rows, as once, few, many or a class of expanded clone.

D gene | clone size | J gene | V gene | CDR3 DNA | CDR3 protein
. | . | TRBJ1-4 | TRBV28 | TGTGCCAGCAGTTCGACAGGACCCCGCCAAGGTGAAAAACTGTTTTTT | CASSSTGPRQGEKLFF
. | . | TRBJ2-7 | TRBV9 | TGTGCCAGCAGCGTAGGGGGGGGCCCCTACGAGCAGTACTTC | CASSVGGGPYEQYF
TRBD1 | . | TRBJ2-2 | TRBV6-5 | TGTGCCAGCAGTTTTCAGGGGGCAACCGGGGAGCTGTTTTTT | CASSFQGATGELFF
TRBD2 | . | TRBJ2-1 | TRBV6-1 | TGTGCCAGCAGTGAAGTAGCGGGAGTTCGTATCAATGAGCAGTTCTTC | CASSEVAGVRINEQFF
. | . | TRBJ1-1 | TRBV29-1 | TGCAGCGTTGTTTCGGGGGCGCGGACTGAAGCTTTCTTT | CSVVSGARTEAFF
TRBD1 | . | TRBJ2-1 | TRBV11-3 | TGTGCCAGCAGCTTAAGGTCAGACAGGGGCCATGAGCAGTTCTTC | CASSLRSDRGHEQFF
TRBD2 | once | TRBJ2-1 | TRBV29-1 | TGCAGCGTAACGGGACTAGCGGGAGGAAGTCCCTACAATGAGCAGTTCTTC | CSVTGLAGGSPYNEQFF
. | . | TRBJ2-1 | TRBV4-3 | TGCGCCAGCAGCCAGAGTGGGATGTACAATGAGCAGTTCTTC | CASSQSGMYNEQFF
. | . | TRBJ2-5 | TRBV7-3 | TGTGCCAGCAGCTTAGGATTCAGGGGGGACCAAGAGACCCAGTACTTC | CASSLGFRGDQETQYF
TRBD1 | . | TRBJ1-5 | TRBV4-1 | TGCGCCAGCAGCCAAGACGGACAGGGCCATCAGCCCCAGCATTTT | CASSQDGQGHQPQHF
. | . | TRBJ2-1 | TRBV13 | TGTGCCAGCAGCTTAGCGGGAGAAAATGAGCAGTTCTTC | CASSLAGENEQFF
. | . | TRBJ2-4 | TRBV6-5 | TGTGCCAGCAGCTACCAGGGGGCCAAAAACATTCAGTACTTC | CASSYQGAKNIQYF
TRBD2 | . | TRBJ2-1 | TRBV15 | TGTGCCACCAGCGCTATAGCGGGAGTTGGCAATGAGCAGTTCTTC | CATSAIAGVGNEQFF
. | . | TRBJ2-1 | TRBV10-2 | TGCGCCAGCAGTGACATAAGTCGAGAGTCCGGCAATGAGCAGTTCTTC | CASSDISRESGNEQFF
TRBD2 | . | TRBJ2-1 | TRBV4-3 | TGCGCCAGCAGCCAAGACGAGGGACAACTAGCGGGAGTAGACGATGAGCAGTTCTTC | CASSQDEGQLAGVDDEQFF
. | once | TRBJ1-1 | TRBV5-4 | TGTGCCAGCAGCCTACGGACAGACACTGAAGCTTTCTTT | CASSLRTDTEAFF
. | . | TRBJ2-7 | TRBV5-1 | TGCGCCAGCAGCTTGGTCCAGGGTCCTTACGAGCAGTACTTC | CASSLVQGPYEQYF
TRBD1 | . | TRBJ1-1 | TRBV7-6 | TGTGCCAGCAGCCCACCAGGGGGACCTGAAGCTTTCTTT | CASSPPGGPEAFF
TRBD2 | . | TRBJ2-1 | TRBV11-2 | TGTGCCAGCAGCGCCCGACTAGCGGGAGCAGACAATGAGCAGTTCTTC | CASSARLAGADNEQFF
TRBD2 | . | TRBJ2-1 | TRBV10-2 | TGCGCCAGCAGTGAGCTACGGGGTATCGGGACTAGCGGGAGATACAATGAGCAGTTCTTC | CASSELRGIGTSGRYNEQFF
TRBD2 | . | TRBJ2-7 | TRBV18 | TGTGCCAGCTCAAGGCGGGAGTACTCCTACGAGCAGTACTTC | CASSRREYSYEQYF
TRBD2 | . | TRBJ2-1 | TRBV14 | TGTGCCAGCAGCCCTATGGCTAGCGGTAGGGACAATGAGCAGTTCTTC | CASSPMASGRDNEQFF
. | . | TRBJ1-2 | TRBV29-1 | TGCAGCGTTGGGACAGTAGAAGGGGGCTATGGCTACACCTTC | CSVGTVEGGYGYTF
. | . | TRBJ1-2 | TRBV27 | TGTGCCAGCAGTTTAACTAGCATGGCAGGCTACACCTTC | CASSLTSMAGYTF
. | . | TRBJ2-5 | TRBV11-2 | TGTGCCAGCACCCATCTCGGGGAACAAGAGACCCAGTACTTC | CASTHLGEQETQYF
TRBD1 | . | TRBJ2-7 | TRBV4-1 | TGCGCCAGCAGCTCCGGGACAGCCTCCTACGAGCAGTACTTC | CASSSGTASYEQYF
. | . | TRBJ1-3 | TRBV30 | TGTGCCTGGAGAGACCGGCACCTCGTCTCTGGAAACACCATATATTTT | CAWRDRHLVSGNTIYF
TRBD1 | . | TRBJ1-1 | TRBV7-9 | TGTGCCAGCAGCTTATCCCCGGGACAGGGTATCGCTGAAGCTTTCTTT | CASSLSPGQGIAEAFF
. | . | TRBJ2-1 | TRBV9 | TGTGCCAGCAGCGCTTACAATGTCACCTACAATGAGCAGTTCTTC | CASSAYNVTYNEQFF
. | . | TRBJ2-1 | TRBV27 | TGTGCCAGCAGTTTATCGGTAGGGGCCATCTCCTACAATGAGCAGTTCTTC | CASSLSVGAISYNEQFF
. | . | TRBJ2-5 | TRBV14 | TGTGCCAGCAGCCAGCCCGAGGACAGTTTTCAAGAGACCCAGTACTTC | CASSQPEDSFQETQYF
. | . | TRBJ2-2 | TRBV29-1 | TGCAGCGTTCGCAGCCGGGGGCGCCTGAACACCGGGGAGCTGTTTTTT | CSVRSRGRLNTGELFF